The 28 T cell receptor beta chains presented below share a single source sample, sequenced in a study of T cell clonotyping in hematopoietic cell transplantation. Sequencing was performed with immunoSEQ multiplex PCR; in TCRdb, only in-frame clones are kept and a portion is missing. The sample contains more than 10,000 clones, 80% to 95% of which appear only once. The source material was PBMCs, sampled 100 days after allogeneic stem cell transplant. These receptors came from a female patient aged 45 to 65 who had an allogeneic stem cell transplant from an unrelated donor, so the T cells may come from the graft donor. Some clones in this sample may be carry-over from other donors' samples.

This chain links TRBV6-5 with TRBJ1-2; a weak D match, TRBD1 (5 bases). CDR1 is MNHEY and CDR2 is SVGAGI in the germline V gene. Trimming removed 3 bases at V and 4 bases at J, with 9 bases between. This CDR3 contains 13 residues. The CDR3 DNA follows: TGTGCCAGCAGTTATAGGCAGGGCTATGGCTACACCTTC. Protein product: CASSYRQGYGYTF.

The CDR3 loop reads CASSEQGANTGELFF. The CDR3 DNA follows: TGCGCCAGCAGTGAGCAGGGGGCGAACACCGGGGAGCTGTTTTTT. The chain uses TRBV10-1 and TRBJ2-2, with 7 nucleotides matching TRBD1. This CDR3 is built from 15 residues. CDR1 is WNHNN, CDR2 SYGVQD, per germline (reference sequence). The V segment lost 2 bases and the J segment 0 bases; nucleotides outside the gene matches: 0.

The genes are TRBV4-1 and TRBJ2-1; 8 bases fit TRBD1. With V trimmed by 4 bases and J by 1 base, 6 bases remained unmatched. Germline CDR1 is MGHRA and CDR2 is YSYEKL. There are 16 residues in the CDR3. Here the CDR3 reads CASSRGTGGSYNEQFF. CDR3 in DNA: TGCGCCAGCAGCCGGGGAACAGGGGGTTCCTACAATGAGCAGTTCTTC.

This clone was observed a handful of times. The chain joins TRBV7-6 to TRBJ2-2, with a weak D call TRBD1 (7 bases). The CDR3 extends over 15 amino acids. CDR1 is SGHVS and CDR2 is FNYEAQ in the germline V gene. Trimming removed 4 bases from V and 5 bases from J, with 14 bases in between. DNA of the CDR3: TGTGCCAGCAGCTCCCTCAGGGGGGTAACCGGGGAGCTGTTTTTT. It translates to CASSSLRGVTGELFF.

The rearrangement uses TRBV2 and TRBJ1-2; D is undetermined. The ends were cut back, 3 bases at V and 8 bases at J, with 13 bases in the middle. The CDR3 length is 13 residues. CDR1 and CDR2 (germline): SNHLY, FYNNEI. The CDR3: CASSDPGPEGYTF. Written as DNA, the CDR3 is TGTGCCAGCAGTGACCCCGGGCCAGAGGGCTACACCTTC.

This sequence joins TRBV7-3 and TRBJ2-3; D not certain. The CDR3 is 13 amino acids. The germline V and J ends were trimmed by 1 base and 6 bases, with 8 bases remaining between them. The germline V gene encodes CDR1 SGHTA and CDR2 FQGTGA. The CDR3 loop is CASSLMGWDTQYF. Here the CDR3 DNA reads TGTGCCAGCAGCTTAATGGGATGGGATACGCAGTATTTT.

The V call is TRBV6-5, the J call TRBJ1-1; TRBD1 agrees at 8 bases. Losses at the gene ends were 6 bases for V and 3 bases for J; bases not matched to a gene: 3. CDR1 is MNHEY and CDR2 is SVGAGI in the germline V gene. This CDR3 region has 13 residues. CDR3 protein: CASRNRGDTEAFF. The CDR3 coding sequence is TGTGCCAGCAGAAACAGGGGGGACACTGAAGCTTTCTTT.

This chain joins TRBV7-2 and TRBJ2-2; D perhaps matches TRBD2 (6 bases). The CDR3 is 16 residues long. Trimming pared 2 bases from V and 5 bases from J, leaving 15 bases between. The germline CDR1 and CDR2 sequences are SGHTA and FQGNSA. The CDR3 loop is CASSLRSGLITGELFF. Here the CDR3 DNA reads TGTGCCAGCAGCTTACGATCGGGACTGATTACCGGGGAGCTGTTTTTT.

The chain joins TRBV28 to TRBJ1-4, with D perhaps TRBD1 (5 bases). Germline V gene lookup returns CDR1 MDHEN and CDR2 SYDVKM. Deletions cut 2 bases from V and 0 bases from J, with 13 bases between. The length of the CDR3 is 17 residues. CDR3 loop: CASSLGVKGPTNEKLFF. CDR3 nucleotides: TGTGCCAGCAGTTTAGGTGTGAAGGGGCCAACTAATGAAAAACTGTTTTTT.

This clone was seen just once. This rearrangement joins TRBV13 to TRBJ2-1, with TRBD2 matching over 11 bases. Germline CDR1 PRHDT, CDR2 FYEKMQ (reference sequence). V lost 0 bases and J lost 8; bases outside the gene matches: 18. The CDR3 has 20 amino acids. The CDR3 nucleotides are TGTGCCAGCAGCTTAGGCCTAAACCCCCTAGCGGGAGGACGATCCGATGAGCAGTTCTTC. Its protein is CASSLGLNPLAGGRSDEQFF. The variable domain in full, completed from reference TRBV13 and TRBJ2-1, reads AAGVIQSPRHLIKEKRETATLKCYPIPRHDTVYWYQQGPGQDPQFLISFYEKMQSDKGSIPDRFSAQQFSDYHSELNMSSLELGDSALYFCASSLGLNPLAGGRSDEQFFGPGTRLTVL.

The chain is built from TRBV25-1 and TRBJ1-2; D may be TRBD1 (5 bases). Germline V gene lookup returns CDR1 MGHDK and CDR2 SYGVNS. The V gene lost 0 bases and the J gene lost 8 bases, with 22 bases spanning the gap. This CDR3 comprises 17 residues. The DNA of the CDR3 is TGTGCCAGCAGTGAATATGATGCGGGGGGGTTAACAGGAGGCTACACCTTC. Translating it yields CASSEYDAGGLTGGYTF.

This chain links TRBV28 with TRBJ2-7; TRBD1 agrees at 7 bases. Germline V gene sequence: CDR1 MDHEN, CDR2 SYDVKM. This CDR3 has 14 amino acids. V dropped 3 bases and J dropped 5; count of bases not matched to a gene: 7. The CDR3 loop is CASSFRRQGHEQYF. In DNA form, the CDR3 reads TGTGCCAGCAGTTTTAGAAGACAGGGCCACGAGCAGTACTTC.

The sample holds one count of this clone. The chain joins TRBV27 to TRBJ1-2; D gene unclear. Germline assignment: CDR1 MNHEY and CDR2 SMNVEV (reference sequence). Between the trimmed V and J ends, which lost 2 bases and 1 base, there was a span of 8 bases. This CDR3 region has 14 residues. CDR3 sequence: CASSLNGINYGYTF. The CDR3 DNA sequence: TGTGCCAGCAGTTTAAATGGGATTAACTATGGCTACACCTTC.

J is TRBJ2-5 and V is TRBV20-1; weak D call: TRBD2 (6 bases). The CDR3 has 11 amino acids. Germline V gives CDR1 DFQATT, CDR2 SNEGSKA (reference sequence). V was pared by 8 bases and J by 7 bases, with 14 bases between. CDR3 in DNA: TGCAGTTCGGGACTGGTGTCGACCCAGTACTTC. It translates to CSSGLVSTQYF.

V is TRBV7-6 and J is TRBJ2-7; perhaps TRBD2 as D (6 bases). The CDR3 is 15 residues long. Germline loops: CDR1 SGHVS, CDR2 FNYEAQ. Between the trimmed V and J ends, which lost 1 base and 5 bases, there was a span of 15 bases. The chain's CDR3 is CASSLEDWGVNEQYF. In DNA form, the CDR3 reads TGTGCCAGCAGCTTAGAGGATTGGGGGGTCAACGAGCAGTACTTC.

This sequence joins TRBV28 and TRBJ1-1; the D is unclear. The CDR3 runs 11 residues. Trimming stripped 10 bases from V and 1 base from J, with 7 bases between. Germline CDR1 reads MDHEN; CDR2 reads SYDVKM. The CDR3 region is CAIGGNTEAFF. CDR3 DNA: TGTGCCATCGGTGGGAACACTGAAGCTTTCTTT.

The chain combines TRBV2 with TRBJ2-3, with TRBD2 identical over 8 bases. Germline V CDR1 and CDR2: SNHLY, FYNNEI. The V and J ends lost 3 bases and 3 bases, in that order; junction bases with no gene match: 2. The length of the CDR3 is 14 residues. The CDR3 is CASSEGLGTDTQYF. For the CDR3, the DNA is TGTGCCAGCAGTGAGGGACTAGGGACAGATACGCAGTATTTT.

V is TRBV27 and J is TRBJ2-5, with D possibly TRBD2 on 6 matching bases. The CDR3 is made up of 14 amino acids. Germline CDR1 is MNHEY and CDR2 is SMNVEV (reference sequence). V shed 4 bases and J shed 5 bases, with 14 bases lying between them. This CDR3 is CASSSNWGVETQYF. CDR3 coding DNA: TGTGCCAGCAGTTCGAATTGGGGGGTGGAGACCCAGTACTTC.

The genes are TRBV4-2 and TRBJ2-7, with 7 positions matching TRBD1. J was trimmed by 7 bases and V by 0 bases; bases with no gene match: 9. Looked up from germline, CDR1 is LGHNA and CDR2 is YNFKEQ. This CDR3 has 15 residues. The CDR3 nucleotides are TGTGCCAGCAGCCAAGAGACAGGGTCTAGTTCGGAGCAGTACTTC. Amino acids: CASSQETGSSSEQYF.

The chain combines TRBV5-1 with TRBJ2-2, with D tentatively TRBD1 or TRBD2 (5 bases each). Germline CDR1 SGHRS, CDR2 YFSETQ. V was pared by 4 bases and J by 4 bases, with 17 bases between. CDR3 size: 16 residues. The CDR3 protein is CASSLTGHRGTGELFF. Written as DNA, the CDR3 is TGCGCCAGCAGCCTCACGGGGCATCGGGGCACCGGGGAGCTGTTTTTT.

This clone was counted a single time. The J gene is TRBJ1-2, the V gene TRBV5-1; TRBD1 agrees at 7 bases. Germline V gene sequence: CDR1 SGHRS, CDR2 YFSETQ. Unmatched junction bases numbered 7, after V lost 4 bases and J lost 4 bases. The CDR3 covers 14 residues. The CDR3 DNA follows: TGCGCCAGCAGCCTGGGGGACAGCTTCTATGGCTACACCTTC. Protein product: CASSLGDSFYGYTF.

This chain joins TRBV11-2 and TRBJ1-2; 9 positions match TRBD1. Germline V gene lookup returns CDR1 SGHAT and CDR2 FQNNGV. V was clipped by 5 bases and J by 8 bases; unmatched bases: 3. The CDR3 has 12 amino acids. CDR3 loop: CASSHGTGGYTF. CDR3 sequence (DNA): TGTGCCAGCAGCCACGGGACAGGGGGCTACACCTTC. Looking up the rest from reference TRBV11-2 and TRBJ1-2 gives the full variable domain: EAGVAQSPRYKIIEKRQSVAFWCNPISGHATLYWYQQILGQGPKLLIQFQNNGVVDDSQLPKDRFSAERLKGVDSTLKIQPAKLEDSAVYLCASSHGTGGYTFGSGTRLTVV.

In its sample, this clone was seen once. The chain uses TRBV7-2 and TRBJ1-2; maybe TRBD1 (6 bases). The CDR3 is 15 residues long. V lost 2 bases and J 2 bases, leaving 12 bases between the germline ends. Germline-derived CDR1 and CDR2 are SGHTA and FQGNSA. The CDR3 sequence is CASSLRGTSNYGYTF. The CDR3 nucleotides are TGTGCCAGCAGCTTAAGGGGGACCAGCAACTATGGCTACACCTTC.

V gene TRBV29-1 combines with J gene TRBJ2-5; a weak D match, TRBD1 (6 bases). V lost 5 bases and J 5 bases, leaving 21 bases between the germline ends. Per germline, CDR1 SQVTM and CDR2 ANQGSEA. CDR3 length equals 15 residues. The CDR3 coding sequence is TGCAGCGTTCCTAGCCGAACAGGGACGGGGGAGACCCAGTACTTC. It yields the protein CSVPSRTGTGETQYF.

The chain employs TRBV29-1 and TRBJ2-7; TRBD2 matches 11 bases. The CDR3 runs 15 residues. V lost 5 bases and J lost 2; bases outside the gene matches: 8. Germline CDR1 SQVTM, CDR2 ANQGSEA. The CDR3 is CSVRGPSGRPYEQYF. The CDR3 DNA sequence: TGCAGCGTTCGAGGGCCTAGCGGGAGGCCCTACGAGCAGTACTTC.

The rearrangement uses TRBV18 and TRBJ1-2, with D unclear. This CDR3 comprises 14 residues. Germline CDR1 is KGHSH and CDR2 is LQKENI. The V gene lost 3 bases and the J gene lost 8 bases, with 16 bases spanning the gap. The CDR3 sequence: CASSPAGGPEGYTF. The CDR3 DNA is TGTGCCAGCTCACCCGCCGGAGGGCCTGAGGGCTACACCTTC.

This rearrangement joins TRBV2 to TRBJ2-3; D possibly corresponds to TRBD1 (6 bases). This CDR3 contains 15 residues. V was trimmed by 10 bases and J by 2 bases, leaving 19 bases between them. Germline assignment: CDR1 SNHLY and CDR2 FYNNEI. The CDR3 loop is CANDKQGLHTDTQYF. The CDR3 DNA is TGTGCCAACGACAAACAGGGTCTACACACAGATACGCAGTATTTT.

J is TRBJ1-6 and V is TRBV30; 7 bases align to TRBD1. This CDR3 spans 15 amino acids. With 3 bases clipped from V and 9 bases from J, the junction kept 11 bases outside the gene matches. CDR1 is GTSNPN and CDR2 is SVGIG in the germline V gene (reference sequence). CDR3 amino acids: CAWRSTGEGGSPLHF. The CDR3 region has the DNA TGTGCCTGGAGGAGTACAGGGGAGGGTGGTTCACCCCTCCACTTT. The variable domain in full, with the rest retrieved from reference TRBV30 and TRBJ1-6, is SQTIHQWPATLVQPVGSPLSLECTVEGTSNPNLYWYRQAAGRGLQLLFYSVGIGQISSEVPQNLSASRPQDRQFILSSKKLLLSDSGFYLCAWRSTGEGGSPLHFGNGTRLTVT.